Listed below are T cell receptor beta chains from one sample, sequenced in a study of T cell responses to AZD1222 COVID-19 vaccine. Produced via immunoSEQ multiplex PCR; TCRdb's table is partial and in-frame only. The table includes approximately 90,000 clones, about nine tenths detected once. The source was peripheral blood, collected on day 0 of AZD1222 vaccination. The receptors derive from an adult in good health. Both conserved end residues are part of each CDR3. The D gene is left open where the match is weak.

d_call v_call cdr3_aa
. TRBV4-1 CASSQALTGNQPQHF
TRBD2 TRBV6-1 CASSAQATSGRVAQYF
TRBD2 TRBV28 CASSSSGAALGTQYF
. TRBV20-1 CSASLANTEAFF
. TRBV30 CAWSARQSVRGYTF
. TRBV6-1 CASSEAATGGYEQYF
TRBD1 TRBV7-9 CASSLGRDRGNQPQHF
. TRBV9 CASRPVGTTYNEQFF
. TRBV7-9 CASSPRGNTEAFF
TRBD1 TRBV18 CASSRDRGQDQPQHF
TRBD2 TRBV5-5 CASSHTGTSGRDTQYF
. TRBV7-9 CASSSGGRGNTEAFF
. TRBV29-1 CSVAKPTGANADTQYF
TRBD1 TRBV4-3 CASSQGNRGGEKLFF
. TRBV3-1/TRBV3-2 CASSQDLGVKQPQHF
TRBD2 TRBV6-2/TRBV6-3 CASSYVGGGQETQYF
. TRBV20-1 CSAGPQPQHF
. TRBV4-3 CASSQKATSTNEKLFF
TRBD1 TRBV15 CATSRQGAHGYTF
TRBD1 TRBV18 CASSPGQSRSGYTF
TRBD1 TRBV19 CASSPTGAGANVLTF
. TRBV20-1 CSASEQINSNQPQHF
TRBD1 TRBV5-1 CASSLEDRAHEQFF
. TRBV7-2 CASSSGGISEQPQHF
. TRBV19 CASSIARAENTEAFF
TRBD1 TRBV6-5 CASSSYPGQKGNTIYF
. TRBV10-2 CASTPENGWYNSPLHF
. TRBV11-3 CASRVREPQHF
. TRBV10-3 CAISDRYEQYF
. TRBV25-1 CASSQPGHVNSPLHF
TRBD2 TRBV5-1 CASSVTGTSGSSYEQYF
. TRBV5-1 CASSLGGMGSTDTQYF
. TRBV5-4 CASSVEGNTGELFF
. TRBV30 CAWSAGDYGYTF
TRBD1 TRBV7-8 CASSPRQGRKGLPNEKLFF
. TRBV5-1 CATKTVPGTNEKLFF
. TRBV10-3 CAITPRGDLGTEAFF
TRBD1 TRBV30 CACGTGLSGANVLTF
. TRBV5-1 CASRVDHNTDTQYF
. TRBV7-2 CASSLDRRETQYF
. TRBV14 CASSPTQGEQFF
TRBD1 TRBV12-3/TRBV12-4 CASRRDRGPGYTF
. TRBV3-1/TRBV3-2 CASSWDPQKQYF
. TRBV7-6 CASSLDDGGTQKLFF
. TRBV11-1 CASSLDPQGYNEQFF
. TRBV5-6 CASSRLDRKGTEAFF
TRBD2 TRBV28 CASSSSGTAYNEQFF
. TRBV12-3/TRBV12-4 CASSEAVRAGYTF
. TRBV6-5 CASSSGGQNSLRQYF